These 8 T cell receptor beta chains were sequenced from one sample in a study of blood T cells in healthy people across ages. The second PCR ran roughly 6 to 11 cycles with a sample-barcoded 5' primer and J-beta primers. TCRdb re-called the 5' RACE reads with MiXCR, one entry per CDR3 protein. The sample consists of around 1.5 million distinct CDR3 sequences, approximately 63% of them appearing once. Sequenced: blood. The receptors originated from a man aged 18 to 29 in good health.

The chain has TRBV7-9 and TRBJ2-1; 9 bases agree with TRBD2. The CDR3 runs 16 residues. Germline assignment: CDR1 SEHNR and CDR2 FQNEAQ (reference sequence). V shed 5 bases and J 2 bases; nucleotides not matched to a gene: 7. The chain's CDR3 is CASSPHSGSAYNEQFF. CDR3 in DNA: TGTGCCAGCAGCCCACATAGCGGGAGTGCCTACAATGAGCAGTTCTTC. The complete variable domain, with remaining parts taken from reference TRBV7-9 and TRBJ2-1, reads DTGVSQNPRHKITKRGQNVTFRCDPISEHNRLYWYRQTLGQGPEFLTYFQNEAQLEKSRLLSDRFSAERPKGSFSTLEIQRTEQGDSAMYLCASSPHSGSAYNEQFFGPGTRLTVL.

The J gene is TRBJ2-1, the V gene TRBV2, with D perhaps TRBD2 (5 bases). Matching the DNA end better, TRBJ2-7 makes the J call doubtful. This CDR3 is 13 amino acids long. Germline V gene data show CDR1 as SNHLY and CDR2 as FYNNEI. CDR3 sequence reads: CAGGPSGTYEQYF. CDR3 coding DNA: TGTGCCGGTGGACCTTCGGGGACCTACGAGCAGTACTTC.

The chain links TRBV13 to TRBJ2-3, with 7 bases aligning to TRBD2. CDR1 is PRHDT and CDR2 is FYEKMQ in the germline V gene (reference sequence). The CDR3 covers 12 residues. The trim removed 5 bases at V and 7 bases at J, leaving 3 bases unmatched. CDR3 nucleotides: TGTGCCAGCAGCATTAGCGGGCATACGCAGTATTTT. Its translation: CASSISGHTQYF.

This clonotype was counted only a few times. The chain has TRBV29-1 and TRBJ2-5; TRBD1 is a possible D gene (6 bases). Germline lookup yields CDR1 SQVTM and CDR2 ANQGSEA. V lost 0 bases to trimming and J lost 5 bases, with 13 bases between them. The CDR3 runs to 14 residues. The CDR3 sequence is CSVEDRGFLETQYF. The CDR3 nucleotides are TGCAGCGTTGAAGACAGGGGTTTTCTCGAGACCCAGTACTTC.

This chain links TRBV5-6 with TRBJ2-2; 10 bases agree with TRBD1. The germline gives CDR1 SGHDT, CDR2 YYEEEE. This CDR3 has 14 amino acids. V lost 10 bases and J lost 4; bases outside the gene matches: 7. The CDR3: CAGGTGEATGELFF. The CDR3 DNA sequence: TGTGCCGGTGGGACAGGGGAAGCCACCGGGGAGCTGTTTTTT.

This clonotype was picked up a small number of times. The CDR3 DNA is TGCAGCGCCGGGCGGGGGACAGATACGCAGTATTTT. Encoded protein: CSAGRGTDTQYF. The chain carries TRBV29-1 and TRBJ2-3; 7 positions match TRBD2. Looked up from germline, CDR1 is SQVTM and CDR2 is ANQGSEA. Trimming at V came to 7 bases and at J to 3 bases, leaving 4 bases not matched to a gene. CDR3 length: 12 amino acids.

This chain connects TRBV10-3 to TRBJ1-3, with 10 bases lining up with TRBD1. The CDR3 is 14 amino acids. V lost 6 bases and J lost 4; bases outside the gene matches: 3. Germline lookup yields CDR1 ENHRY and CDR2 SYGVKD. The CDR3 here is CAIRAGQGGNTIYF. The DNA of the CDR3 is TGTGCCATCAGAGCGGGACAGGGGGGAAACACCATATATTTT.

This clonotype occurred once. V and J are TRBV30 and TRBJ2-4; no reliable D call. The DNA end favors TRBJ2-7, so the J call may be wrong. The V gene's germline CDR1 is GTSNPN and CDR2 SVGIG (reference sequence). The CDR3 loop spans 10 amino acids. The CDR3 nucleotides are TGTGCCTGGAGTCAGGACGAGCAGTACTTC. Protein product: CAWSQDEQYF.